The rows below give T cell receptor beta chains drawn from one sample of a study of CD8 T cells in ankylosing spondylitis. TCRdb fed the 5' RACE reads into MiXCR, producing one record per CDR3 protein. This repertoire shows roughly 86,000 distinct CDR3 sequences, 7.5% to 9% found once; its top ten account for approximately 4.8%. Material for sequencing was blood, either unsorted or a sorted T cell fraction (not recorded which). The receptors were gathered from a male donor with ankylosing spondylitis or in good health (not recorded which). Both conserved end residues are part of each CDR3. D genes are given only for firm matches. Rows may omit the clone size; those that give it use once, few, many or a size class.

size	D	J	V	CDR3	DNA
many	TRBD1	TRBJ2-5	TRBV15	CATSRERTGVGETQYF	TGTGCCACCAGCAGAGAACGGACAGGGGTAGGAGAGACCCAGTACTTC
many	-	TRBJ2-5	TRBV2	CASSIDRRETQYF	TGTGCCAGCAGTATCGACAGGCGAGAGACCCAGTACTTC
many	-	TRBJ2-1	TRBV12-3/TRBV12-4	CASFVQWEMNEQFF	TGTGCCAGCTTCGTCCAATGGGAGATGAATGAGCAGTTCTTC
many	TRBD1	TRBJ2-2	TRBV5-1	CASSPGTGGFSGELFF	TGCGCCAGCAGCCCCGGGACAGGGGGCTTTTCCGGGGAGCTGTTTTTT
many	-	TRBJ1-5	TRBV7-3	CASSFMLGGPGNQPQHF	TGTGCCAGCAGCTTCATGCTGGGGGGGCCGGGCAATCAGCCCCAGCATTTT
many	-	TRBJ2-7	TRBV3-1	CASSQAPGNPYEQYF	TGTGCCAGCAGCCAAGCCCCGGGGAACCCCTACGAGCAGTACTTC
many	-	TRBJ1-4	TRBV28	CASSLGGSDEKLFF	TGTGCCAGCAGTTTGGGAGGTAGCGACGAAAAACTGTTTTTT
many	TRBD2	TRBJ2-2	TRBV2	CASRVNELAGGPFTGELFF	TGTGCCAGCAGGGTCAACGAACTAGCGGGGGGGCCTTTCACCGGGGAGCTGTTTTTT
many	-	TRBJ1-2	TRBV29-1	CSVEDQRADYGYTF	TGCAGCGTTGAAGATCAAAGGGCGGACTATGGCTACACCTTC
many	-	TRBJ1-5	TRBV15	CATSRDRGGWGNQPQHF	TGTGCCACCAGCAGAGATCGGGGGGGCTGGGGCAATCAGCCCCAGCATTTT
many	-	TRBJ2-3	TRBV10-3	CATKQGPEADTQYF	TGTGCCACGAAGCAGGGTCCTGAGGCAGATACGCAGTATTTT
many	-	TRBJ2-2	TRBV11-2	CASSGDTSNTGELFF	TGTGCCAGCAGCGGCGACACATCGAACACCGGGGAGCTGTTTTTT
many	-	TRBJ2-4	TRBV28	CASNRKALIAKNIQYF	TGTGCCAGCAATCGCAAGGCCCTAATAGCCAAAAACATTCAGTACTTC
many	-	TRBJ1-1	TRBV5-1	CASSLGGPPGFF	TGCGCCAGCAGCTTGGGAGGCCCCCCGGGTTTCTTT
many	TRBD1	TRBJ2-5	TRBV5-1	CASSLGTGDGTQYF	TGCGCCAGCAGCTTGGGGACAGGGGACGGGACCCAGTACTTC
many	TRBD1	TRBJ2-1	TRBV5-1	CASSVDRGNNEQFF	TGCGCCAGCAGCGTGGACAGGGGCAACAATGAGCAGTTCTTC
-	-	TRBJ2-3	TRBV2	CASSDLAGLTDTQYF	TGTGCCAGCAGTGACTTGGCAGGGCTCACAGATACGCAGTATTTT
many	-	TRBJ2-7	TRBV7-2	CASSWRWTASYEQYF	TGTGCCAGCAGCTGGAGATGGACGGCCTCCTACGAGCAGTACTTC
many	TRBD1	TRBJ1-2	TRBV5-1	CASSSGTGVGYTF	TGCGCCAGCAGCTCCGGGACAGGGGTCGGCTACACCTTC
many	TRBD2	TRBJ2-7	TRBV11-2	CASSSPIAGVAYEQYF	TGTGCCAGCAGCTCTCCAATAGCGGGGGTAGCCTACGAGCAGTACTTC
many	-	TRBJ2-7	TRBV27	CASSLRQGYEQYF	TGTGCCAGCAGTTTACGTCAGGGGTACGAGCAGTACTTC
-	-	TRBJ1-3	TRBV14	CASSQGRHSGNTIYF	TGTGCCAGCAGCCAAGGACGGCACTCTGGAAACACCATATATTTT
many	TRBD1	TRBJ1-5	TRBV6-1	CASSELDRIMGNQPQHF	TGTGCCAGCAGTGAATTGGACAGGATCATGGGCAATCAGCCCCAGCATTTT
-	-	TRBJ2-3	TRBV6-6	CASNIQVRTDTQYF	TGTGCCAGCAACATACAGGTTCGCACAGATACGCAGTATTTT
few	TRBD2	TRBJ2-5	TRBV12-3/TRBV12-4	CASSPAGGSTFPQETQYF	TGTGCCAGCAGTCCAGCGGGGGGCTCTACCTTCCCCCAAGAGACCCAGTACTTC
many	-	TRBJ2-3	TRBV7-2	CASSPQMADTQYF	TGTGCCAGCAGCCCCCAGATGGCAGATACGCAGTATTTT
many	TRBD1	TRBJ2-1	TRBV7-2	CASSLPTGSRSYNEQFF	TGTGCCAGCAGCTTACCGACAGGGTCCCGATCCTACAATGAGCAGTTCTTC
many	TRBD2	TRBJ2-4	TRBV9	CASSQYSGGVNIQYF	TGTGCCAGCAGCCAATATAGCGGGGGGGTAAACATTCAGTACTTC
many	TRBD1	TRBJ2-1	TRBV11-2	CASSGLLDRGYNEQFF	TGTGCCAGCAGCGGACTTCTAGACAGGGGGTACAATGAGCAGTTCTTC
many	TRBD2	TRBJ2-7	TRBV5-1	CASSLVGGLAGKEQYF	TGCGCCAGCAGCTTGGTAGGCGGTCTAGCGGGGAAGGAGCAGTACTTC
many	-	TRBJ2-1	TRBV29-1	CSVDGGAGSYNEQFF	TGCAGCGTTGATGGAGGGGCAGGGTCCTACAATGAGCAGTTCTTC
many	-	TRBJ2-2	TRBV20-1	CSAGPPPKGVNTGELFF	TGCAGTGCTGGCCCGCCCCCGAAGGGGGTAAACACCGGGGAGCTGTTTTTT
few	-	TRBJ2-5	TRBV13	CASSRWDSQETQYF	TGTGCCAGCAGCCGATGGGACTCGCAAGAGACCCAGTACTTC
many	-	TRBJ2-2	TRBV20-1	CSASPDRTGELFF	TGCAGTGCTAGTCCCGACAGGACTGGGGAGCTGTTTTTT
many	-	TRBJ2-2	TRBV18	CASSPAGRNTGELFF	TGTGCCAGCTCACCAGCGGGACGGAACACCGGGGAGCTGTTTTTT
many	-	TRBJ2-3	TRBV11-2	CASSFGAASTDTQYF	TGTGCCAGCAGCTTCGGCGCCGCAAGCACAGATACGCAGTATTTT
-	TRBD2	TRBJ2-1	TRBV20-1	CSARRLAGRYNEQFF	TGCAGTGCTAGAAGACTAGCGGGCCGCTACAATGAGCAGTTCTTC
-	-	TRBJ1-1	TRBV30	CAWSEQGLEAFF	TGTGCCTGGAGTGAGCAGGGGCTAGAAGCTTTCTTT
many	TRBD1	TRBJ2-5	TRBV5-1	CASSFGQGQETQYF	TGCGCCAGCAGCTTTGGACAGGGCCAAGAGACCCAGTACTTC
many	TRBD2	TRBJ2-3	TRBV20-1	CSADSGGASDTQYF	TGCAGTGCTGATAGCGGGGGGGCTTCAGATACGCAGTATTTT
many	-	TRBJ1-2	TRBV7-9	CASYGGGALGYTF	TGTGCCAGCTACGGTGGGGGGGCGCTTGGCTACACCTTC
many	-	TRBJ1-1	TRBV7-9	CASSLSLENTEAFF	TGTGCCAGCAGCTTAAGTCTGGAGAACACTGAAGCTTTCTTT
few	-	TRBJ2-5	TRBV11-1	CASSQFEETQYF	TGTGCCAGCAGCCAATTTGAAGAGACCCAGTACTTC
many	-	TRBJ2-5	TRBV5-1	CASSLSGGLRETQYF	TGCGCCAGCAGCCTGAGTGGTGGCCTACGGGAGACCCAGTACTTC
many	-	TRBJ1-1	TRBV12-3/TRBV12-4	CASSLFGPRGAEAFF	TGTGCCAGCAGTTTGTTTGGACCGAGGGGGGCTGAAGCTTTCTTT
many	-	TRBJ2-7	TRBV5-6	CASSGLDSPFNEQYF	TGTGCCAGCAGCGGCCTGGACTCTCCCTTCAACGAGCAGTACTTC
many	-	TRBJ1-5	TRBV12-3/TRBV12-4	CASRAPGKGNNQPQHF	TGTGCCAGCAGGGCCCCCGGGAAGGGGAACAATCAGCCCCAGCATTTT
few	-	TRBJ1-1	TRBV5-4	CASSLAGVETEAFF	TGTGCCAGCAGCTTGGCAGGGGTGGAGACTGAAGCTTTCTTT
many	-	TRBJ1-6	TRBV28	CASSSLESYNSPLHF	TGTGCCAGCAGTTCCCTCGAATCCTATAATTCACCCCTCCACTTT